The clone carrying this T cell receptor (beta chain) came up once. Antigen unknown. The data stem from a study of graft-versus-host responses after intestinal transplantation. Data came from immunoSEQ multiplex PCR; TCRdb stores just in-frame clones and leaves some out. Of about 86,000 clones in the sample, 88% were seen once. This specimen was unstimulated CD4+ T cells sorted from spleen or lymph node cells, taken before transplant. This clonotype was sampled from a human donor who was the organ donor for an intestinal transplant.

CDR3 region: CASSPGTSGGAYNEQFF. In DNA form, the CDR3 reads TGCGCCAGCAGCCCCGGGACTAGCGGGGGGGCCTACAATGAGCAGTTCTTC. The gene calls are TRBV5-1 and TRBJ2-1; 16 nucleotides agree with TRBD2. The J segment lost 2 bases and the V segment lost 4 bases, leaving 3 bases of the junction unmatched. Germline CDR1 reads SGHRS; CDR2 reads YFSETQ. This CDR3 region has 17 residues.